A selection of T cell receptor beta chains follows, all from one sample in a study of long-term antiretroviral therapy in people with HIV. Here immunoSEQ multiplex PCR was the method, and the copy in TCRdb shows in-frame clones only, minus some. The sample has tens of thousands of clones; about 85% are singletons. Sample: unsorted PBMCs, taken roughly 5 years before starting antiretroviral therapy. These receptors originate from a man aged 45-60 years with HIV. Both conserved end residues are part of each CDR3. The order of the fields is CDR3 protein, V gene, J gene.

CDR3: CAISESKGEEYSYNEQFF; V: TRBV10-3; J: TRBJ2-1
CDR3: CASSQSDTQYF; V: TRBV7-9; J: TRBJ2-3
CDR3: CASSFVSAGSYNEQFF; V: TRBV7-3; J: TRBJ2-1
CDR3: CASSQFTGVVYGYTF; V: TRBV10-2; J: TRBJ1-2
CDR3: CASSPVGQGVFGYTF; V: TRBV2; J: TRBJ1-2
CDR3: CASSPGQASGANVLTF; V: TRBV7-3; J: TRBJ2-6
CDR3: CASSFGLAGNYNEQFF; V: TRBV7-8; J: TRBJ2-1
CDR3: CASSPSGTAYEQYF; V: TRBV7-3; J: TRBJ2-7
CDR3: CASSLDPGRTDTQYF; V: TRBV7-2; J: TRBJ2-3
CDR3: CASSEVLAGASNTGELFF; V: TRBV6-1; J: TRBJ2-2
CDR3: CASSNQGGNTEAFF; V: TRBV5-1; J: TRBJ1-1
CDR3: CASSLDASRDEQFF; V: TRBV5-1; J: TRBJ2-1
CDR3: CASSTSTDTQYF; V: TRBV28; J: TRBJ2-3
CDR3: CASSNIAGTYNEQFF; V: TRBV11-2; J: TRBJ2-1
CDR3: CASSPGPKETQYF; V: TRBV10-1; J: TRBJ2-5
CDR3: CAISEYYQGAGANVLTF; V: TRBV10-3; J: TRBJ2-6
CDR3: CASSFHRAETGFYGYTF; V: TRBV28; J: TRBJ1-2
CDR3: CASSFPGDTQYF; V: TRBV7-9; J: TRBJ2-3
CDR3: CASSQAPGRSDTQYF; V: TRBV4-2; J: TRBJ2-3
CDR3: CASSFQGETQYF; V: TRBV5-1; J: TRBJ2-5
CDR3: CASSSPGMNTEAFF; V: TRBV6-5; J: TRBJ1-1
CDR3: CASSENGPYGEAFF; V: TRBV5-1; J: TRBJ1-1
CDR3: CASTVRGLYTGELFF; V: TRBV6-1; J: TRBJ2-2
CDR3: CVRSLGWDRCYGYTF; V: TRBV7-5; J: TRBJ1-2
CDR3: CASSSEGGTAYGYTF; V: TRBV5-4; J: TRBJ1-2
CDR3: CASSPQGAVYNEQFF; V: TRBV6-5; J: TRBJ2-1
CDR3: CATRPSPGDRGGGRTGELFF; V: TRBV15; J: TRBJ2-2
CDR3: CASSLGHRGVNSPLHF; V: TRBV5-8; J: TRBJ1-6
CDR3: CSVDKGKRGFDEQFF; V: TRBV29-1; J: TRBJ2-1
CDR3: CASSLDYGTQYF; V: TRBV5-5; J: TRBJ2-3
CDR3: CASSQQGPIAKNIQYF; V: TRBV19; J: TRBJ2-4
CDR3: CASSGHGDRETQYF; V: TRBV19; J: TRBJ2-5
CDR3: CASSRGLYNEQFF; V: TRBV7-7; J: TRBJ2-1
CDR3: CASSLADTIYF; V: TRBV4-3; J: TRBJ1-3
CDR3: CASSLTGGQPQHF; V: TRBV5-1; J: TRBJ1-5
CDR3: CASSFLARNTEAFF; V: TRBV28; J: TRBJ1-1
CDR3: CASSLGPSGRYEQYF; V: TRBV5-4; J: TRBJ2-7
CDR3: CASSFPGVYEQYF; V: TRBV7-2; J: TRBJ2-7
CDR3: CASSLGRQGNTDTQYF; V: TRBV11-2; J: TRBJ2-3
CDR3: CASSLEGQILSPLHF; V: TRBV5-8; J: TRBJ1-6
CDR3: CASSHRTGGGEQFF; V: TRBV4-3; J: TRBJ2-1